This paragraph covers one TCR beta chain sequence. Its target is not known. The data originate from a study of T cell responses to AZD1222 COVID-19 vaccine. Study outcomes and limitations: Spike-spanning, vaccine-associated CD4 TCRs were dominant at 160-218 and 743-854. Close to half of spike-specific TCRs reportedly recognize unmutated variant regions. Repertoires were obtained only post-peak T cell response.

V lost 3 bases and J 4 bases, leaving 9 bases between the germline ends. The CDR3 has 13 amino acids. CDR1 and CDR2 from the germline V gene are LNHDA and SQIVND (reference sequence). Sequencing used immunoSEQ multiplex PCR; TCRdb keeps in-frame clones, though not all of them. The profile shows around 160,000 clones, around 83% of them singletons. The sample here was peripheral blood, taken on day 0 of MenACWY control vaccination. The chain joins TRBV19 to TRBJ1-2; D ambiguous. The sequence came from an adult in good health. CDR3 residues: CASSIGSFYGYTF. DNA of the CDR3: TGTGCCAGTAGTATCGGCAGCTTCTATGGCTACACCTTC.